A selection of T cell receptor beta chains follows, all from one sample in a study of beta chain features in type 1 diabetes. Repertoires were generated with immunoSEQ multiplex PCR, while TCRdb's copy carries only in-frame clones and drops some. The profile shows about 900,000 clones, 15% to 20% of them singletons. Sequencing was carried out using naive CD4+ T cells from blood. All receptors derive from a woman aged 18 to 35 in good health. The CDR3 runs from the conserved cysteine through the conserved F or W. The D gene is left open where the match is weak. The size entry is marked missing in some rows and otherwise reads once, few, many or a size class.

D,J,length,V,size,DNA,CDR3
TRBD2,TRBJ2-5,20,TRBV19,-,TGTGCCAGTAGTATAGATCTAACCCGGACTAGCGGGAGTACGAGGGAGACCCAGTACTTC,CASSIDLTRTSGSTRETQYF
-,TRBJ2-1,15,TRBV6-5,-,TGTGCCAGCACTCAGAACGGAGATTCAGGCAATGAGCAGTTCTTC,CASTQNGDSGNEQFF
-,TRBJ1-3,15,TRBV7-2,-,TGTGCCAGCAGCCCTGTAGGGGGGGGAGGAAACACCATATATTTT,CASSPVGGGGNTIYF
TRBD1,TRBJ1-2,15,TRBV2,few,TGTGCCAGCAGTGCGACAGGGGCACGGTTAGATGGCTACACCTTC,CASSATGARLDGYTF
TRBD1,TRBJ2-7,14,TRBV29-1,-,TGCAGCGTTACAAAAGGGACAGGGGTAAGGGAGCAGTACTTC,CSVTKGTGVREQYF
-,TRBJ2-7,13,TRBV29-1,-,TGCAGCGCCTCCCGGGGAAGGCAGGCGGAGCAGTACTTC,CSASRGRQAEQYF
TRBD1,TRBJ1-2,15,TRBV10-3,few,TGTGCCATCAGTCACGAGACAGGGAGCCTCTATGGCTACACCTTC,CAISHETGSLYGYTF
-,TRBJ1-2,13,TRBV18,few,TGTGCCAGCTCACCGGACAAGGCCTTCGGCTACACCTTC,CASSPDKAFGYTF
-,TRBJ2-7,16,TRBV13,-,TGTGCCAGCAGCTCCGGATTCCGGTCCTCCTCCTACGAGCAGTACTTC,CASSSGFRSSSYEQYF
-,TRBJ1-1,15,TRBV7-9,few,TGTGCCAGCAGCCACCCGGGACATAAGAACACTGAAGCTTTCTTT,CASSHPGHKNTEAFF
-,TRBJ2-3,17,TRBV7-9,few,TGTGCCAGCAGTCCAAACGTGATGCGGACTAGCACAGATACGCAGTATTTT,CASSPNVMRTSTDTQYF
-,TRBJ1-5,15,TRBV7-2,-,TGTGCCAGCAGCTTAGCGGGGAAGGGCTGGCAGCCCCAGCATTTT,CASSLAGKGWQPQHF
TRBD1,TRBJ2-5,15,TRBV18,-,TGTGCCAGCTCAACCGGGACAGGAGACCAAGAGACCCAGTACTTC,CASSTGTGDQETQYF
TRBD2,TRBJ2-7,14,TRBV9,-,TGTGCCAGCAGCCTGGGAGGGAGTAGCGACGAGCAGTACTTC,CASSLGGSSDEQYF
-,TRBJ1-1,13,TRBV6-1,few,TGTGCCAGCAGTGAAGTAGATGGCACTGAAGCTTTCTTT,CASSEVDGTEAFF
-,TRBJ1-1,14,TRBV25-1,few,TGTGCCAGCAGTGAACCGCAGGGTAACGGTGAAGCTTTCTTT,CASSEPQGNGEAFF
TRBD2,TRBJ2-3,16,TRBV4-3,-,TGCGCCAGCAGCCAAGCTACTAGCGGGGGCACAGATACGCAGTATTTT,CASSQATSGGTDTQYF
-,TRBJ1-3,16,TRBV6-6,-,TGTGCCAGCAGTTACCGCACGAGACCCTCTGGAAACACCATATATTTT,CASSYRTRPSGNTIYF
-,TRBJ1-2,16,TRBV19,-,TGTGCCAGTAGTAAATCCCCCGGACACCTTAACTATGGCTACACCTTC,CASSKSPGHLNYGYTF
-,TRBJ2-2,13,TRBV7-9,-,TGTGCCAGCAGCCTACTAAGCGCCGGGGAGCTGTTTTTT,CASSLLSAGELFF